Listed here are 25 T cell receptor beta chains from one sample, sequenced in a study of T cells after yellow fever vaccination. MiXCR was run by TCRdb on the 5' RACE reads, yielding one entry per CDR3 protein. This table has about 340,000 distinct CDR3 sequences, approximately 12% appearing once. The material was CD4+ T cells sorted from PBMCs, obtained 15 days after the yellow fever booster vaccination. The receptors were gathered from a man aged 18 to 30 who received the YFV17D yellow fever vaccine.

This chain links TRBV5-1 with TRBJ2-3; D not certain. Germline assignment: CDR1 SGHRS and CDR2 YFSETQ. Trimming left V 2 bases short and J 3 bases short, with 4 bases between. The CDR3 extends over 12 amino acids. The CDR3 here is CASSFWTDTQYF. The CDR3 DNA reads TGCGCCAGCAGCTTCTGGACAGATACGCAGTATTTT. The whole variable domain, remainder taken from reference TRBV5-1 and TRBJ2-3, is KAGVTQTPRYLIKTRGQQVTLSCSPISGHRSVSWYQQTPGQGLQFLFEYFSETQRNKGNFPGRFSGRQFSNSRSEMNVSTLELGDSALYLCASSFWTDTQYFGPGTRLTVL.

This chain links TRBV4-3 with TRBJ2-7, with TRBD2 identical over 9 bases. The length of the CDR3 is 14 residues. J was trimmed by 3 bases and V by 0 bases; bases with no gene match: 0. From germline, CDR1 is LGHNA and CDR2 YSLEER. The CDR3 DNA sequence: TGCGCCAGCAGCCAAGAAGCGGGGGGCTACGAGCAGTACTTC. Translated: CASSQEAGGYEQYF.

The CDR3 coding sequence is TGTGCCAGCAGCTCCGTCGTGGGTCAGCCCCAGCATTTT. Translated, it gives CASSSVVGQPQHF. The V and J genes are TRBV7-2 and TRBJ1-5; no clear D gene. The CDR3 sequence is 13 residues long. Germline CDR1 and CDR2: SGHTA and FQGNSA. V shed 4 bases and J shed 6 bases, with 10 bases lying between them. Looking up the rest from reference TRBV7-2 and TRBJ1-5 gives the full variable domain: GAGVSQSPSNKVTEKGKDVELRCDPISGHTALYWYRQSLGQGLEFLIYFQGNSAPDKSGLPSDRFSAERTGGSVSTLTIQRTQQEDSAVYLCASSSVVGQPQHFGDGTRLSIL.

This rearrangement joins TRBV4-2 to TRBJ2-3, with a tentative D call TRBD2 (5 bases). Germline V lookup: CDR1 LGHNA, CDR2 YNFKEQ. This CDR3 region has 18 residues. V dropped 3 bases and J dropped 2 bases, with 21 bases sitting between them. CDR3 in DNA: TGTGCCAGCAGCCAGTTGGCGAGGACTGGGCCTCTCACAGATACGCAGTATTTT. This gives the protein CASSQLARTGPLTDTQYF.

The V and J genes are TRBV7-2 and TRBJ1-6; 7 bases map to TRBD1. Germline assignment: CDR1 SGHTA and CDR2 FQGNSA. V lost 4 bases, J lost 0 bases, and 9 bases stayed unmatched. The CDR3 sequence is 18 residues long. In nucleotides, the CDR3 is TGTGCCAGCAGCTCTCCGGGACAGTCCACCTCCTATAATTCACCCCTCCACTTT. Translated, it gives CASSSPGQSTSYNSPLHF. The full variable domain, with the rest looked up from reference TRBV7-2 and TRBJ1-6, is GAGVSQSPSNKVTEKGKDVELRCDPISGHTALYWYRQSLGQGLEFLIYFQGNSAPDKSGLPSDRFSAERTGGSVSTLTIQRTQQEDSAVYLCASSSPGQSTSYNSPLHFGNGTRLTVT.

The chain links TRBV5-1 to TRBJ2-1; the D gene is possibly TRBD1 (6 bases). Trimming stripped 7 bases from V and 5 bases from J, with 10 bases between. The CDR3 consists of 12 residues. Germline CDR1 reads SGHRS; CDR2 reads YFSETQ. CDR3 coding DNA: TGCGCCAGCGGGGGCATAGACAATGAGCAGTTCTTC. It translates to CASGGIDNEQFF.

The chain couples TRBV29-1 to TRBJ1-2; D possibly corresponds to TRBD1 (5 bases). The CDR3 has 13 residues. V was pared by 6 bases and J by 0 bases, with 11 bases between. Per the germline V gene, CDR1 is SQVTM and CDR2 is ANQGSEA. The chain's CDR3 is CSVAAGPNYGYTF. CDR3 bases: TGCAGCGTGGCAGCAGGGCCTAACTATGGCTACACCTTC. Drawing the rest from reference TRBV29-1 and TRBJ1-2, the complete variable domain is SAVISQKPSRDICQRGTSLTIQCQVDSQVTMMFWYRQQPGQSLTLIATANQGSEATYESGFVIDKFPISRPNLTFSTLTVSNMSPEDSSIYLCSVAAGPNYGYTFGSGTRLTVV.

This clonotype has only a few counts. This sequence joins TRBV11-2 and TRBJ1-2; TRBD1 is a possible D gene (5 bases). The germline gives CDR1 SGHAT, CDR2 FQNNGV. Trimming left V 7 bases short and J 4 bases short, with 16 bases between. This CDR3 comprises 14 residues. The CDR3 DNA reads as TGTGCCAGCACTCCGGGGCAGGGTGTCTATGGCTACACCTTC. It yields the protein CASTPGQGVYGYTF.

This chain links TRBV7-2 with TRBJ2-1; 11 nucleotides align to TRBD2. The CDR3 is 17 amino acids. V trimming: 5 bases; J trimming: 8 bases; junction bases outside the gene matches: 14. Germline V CDR1 and CDR2: SGHTA, FQGNSA. CDR3 DNA: TGTGCCAGCAGCAAAGACAATAGCGGGGGGGCTGAAGATGAGCAGTTCTTC. This translates into CASSKDNSGGAEDEQFF. The full variable domain, with the rest looked up from reference TRBV7-2 and TRBJ2-1, is GAGVSQSPSNKVTEKGKDVELRCDPISGHTALYWYRQSLGQGLEFLIYFQGNSAPDKSGLPSDRFSAERTGGSVSTLTIQRTQQEDSAVYLCASSKDNSGGAEDEQFFGPGTRLTVL.

A few counts support this clonotype. This chain uses TRBV7-8 with TRBJ2-3; D is unresolved. Per the germline V gene, CDR1 is SGHVS and CDR2 is FQNEAQ. The CDR3 is made up of 14 amino acids. V was trimmed by 3 bases and J by 1 base, leaving 8 bases between them. CDR3 DNA: TGTGCCAGCAGCTTTCGGCGTGGCACAGATACGCAGTATTTT. It specifies CASSFRRGTDTQYF.

The rearrangement uses TRBV28 and TRBJ1-1; the D is unclear. This CDR3 spans 15 amino acids. The ends were cut back, 5 bases at V and 3 bases at J, with 16 bases in the middle. Germline CDR1 and CDR2: MDHEN and SYDVKM. CDR3 nucleotide sequence: TGTGCCAGCAGTCCCCCTCGAGGTCTCGACACTGAAGCTTTCTTT. This translates into CASSPPRGLDTEAFF.

There are many counts of this clonotype. The genes are TRBV28 and TRBJ1-5; perhaps TRBD1 as D (5 bases). Germline CDR1 is MDHEN and CDR2 is SYDVKM. This CDR3 is 14 amino acids long. V was pared by 3 bases and J by 7 bases, with 13 bases between. DNA of the CDR3: TGTGCCAGCAGTTTTGGGAGATGGGGGCAGCCCCAGCATTTT. Translating gives CASSFGRWGQPQHF.

This clonotype was seen at least ten times. This chain links TRBV18 with TRBJ1-3; no firm D call. This CDR3 is 17 amino acids long. The V end was cut by 2 bases, the J end by 0 bases, with 14 bases between. Germline V gene data show CDR1 as KGHSH and CDR2 as LQKENI. The CDR3 reads CASSPVLDGHSGNTIYF. The CDR3 DNA reads TGTGCCAGCTCACCAGTATTGGACGGGCACTCTGGAAACACCATATATTTT. The full variable domain, completed using reference TRBV18 and TRBJ1-3, is NAGVMQNPRHLVRRRGQEARLRCSPMKGHSHVYWYRQLPEEGLKFMVYLQKENIIDESGMPKERFSAEFPKEGPSILRIQQVVRGDSAAYFCASSPVLDGHSGNTIYFGEGSWLTVV.

V and J are TRBV5-5 and TRBJ1-3; D ambiguous. Germline V gene sequence: CDR1 SGHKS, CDR2 YYEKEE (reference sequence). V shed 0 bases and J shed 4 bases, with 11 bases lying between them. CDR3 length: 15 amino acids. The CDR3 is CASSLGPIEGNTIYF. The CDR3, as DNA: TGTGCCAGCAGCTTGGGACCGATCGAGGGAAACACCATATATTTT.

This clonotype occurred a few times. The genes are TRBV24-1 and TRBJ2-2; D is uncertain. The CDR3 loop spans 13 amino acids. V was clipped by 8 bases and J by 4 bases, with 10 bases between them. Germline lookup yields CDR1 KGHDR and CDR2 SFDVKD. The CDR3 region is CATTGSSTGELFF. CDR3 coding DNA: TGTGCCACCACGGGCAGTAGCACCGGGGAGCTGTTTTTT.

This clonotype came up a few times. This sequence joins TRBV18 and TRBJ2-5, with D unresolved. CDR1 KGHSH and CDR2 LQKENI come from the germline V gene. V was clipped by 0 bases and J by 7 bases, with 12 bases between them. The CDR3 length is 14 residues. The CDR3 DNA follows: TGTGCCAGCTCACCACCGAACACGTCGGGGACCCAGTACTTC. Protein: CASSPPNTSGTQYF.

There are many counts of this clonotype. This chain uses TRBV5-6 with TRBJ2-5, with no clear D. Germline CDR1 is SGHDT and CDR2 is YYEEEE. The V end was cut by 0 bases, the J end by 2 bases, with 8 bases between. This CDR3 comprises 14 residues. The CDR3, as DNA: TGTGCCAGCAGCTTGGGGTTCAGACAAGAGACCCAGTACTTC. Translation: CASSLGFRQETQYF. Together with reference TRBV5-6 and TRBJ2-5, the CDR3 gives the full variable domain: DAGVTQSPTHLIKTRGQQVTLRCSPKSGHDTVSWYQQALGQGPQFIFQYYEEEERQRGNFPDRFSGHQFPNYSSELNVNALLLGDSALYLCASSLGFRQETQYFGPGTRLLVL.

In this sample, this clonotype turned up many times. The V gene is TRBV3-1, the J gene TRBJ1-1; 8 bases line up with TRBD1. From germline, CDR1 is LGHDT and CDR2 YNNKEL (reference sequence). V lost 1 base to trimming and J lost 5 bases; unmatched junction nucleotides: 9. CDR3 size: 16 residues. The CDR3 loop reads CASSQVSQGAWTEAFF. The CDR3 coding sequence is TGTGCCAGCAGCCAAGTCAGTCAGGGGGCCTGGACTGAAGCTTTCTTT.

This clonotype was counted at least ten times. The chain employs TRBV7-2 and TRBJ2-3; possible D gene TRBD2, 6 bases. Trimming shortened V by 5 bases and J by 0 bases, and 9 bases separated the two germline ends. This CDR3 contains 14 residues. Germline CDR1 is SGHTA and CDR2 is FQGNSA. CDR3: CASSPGLSTDTQYF. As DNA, the CDR3 is TGTGCCAGCAGCCCGGGACTCAGCACAGATACGCAGTATTTT.

This clonotype occurred many times. V usage is TRBV25-1 and J usage is TRBJ2-1; D possibly corresponds to TRBD1 (6 bases). CDR3 length equals 13 residues. Germline CDR1 and CDR2: MGHDK and SYGVNS. V shed 5 bases and J shed 4 bases, with 9 bases lying between them. CDR3 coding DNA: TGTGCCAGCAGTCGGGACATTTACAATGAGCAGTTCTTC. Its protein is CASSRDIYNEQFF.

The V gene is TRBV5-1, the J gene TRBJ1-1, with a weak D call TRBD1 (6 bases). This CDR3 comprises 17 residues. The ends were cut back, 0 bases at V and 1 base at J, with 16 bases in the middle. The germline V gene encodes CDR1 SGHRS and CDR2 YFSETQ. The CDR3: CASSLVFRGAKNTEAFF. As DNA, the CDR3 is TGCGCCAGCAGCTTGGTGTTTCGGGGGGCAAAGAACACTGAAGCTTTCTTT.

The rearrangement uses TRBV20-1 and TRBJ1-2; TRBD1 aligns across 9 bases. This CDR3 has 12 amino acids. Germline lookup yields CDR1 DFQATT and CDR2 SNEGSKA (reference sequence). CDR3 coding DNA: TGCAGCGTTTCGGACAGGGGCTCTGGCTACACCTTC. The encoded protein is CSVSDRGSGYTF.

A few counts support this clonotype. V is TRBV20-1 and J is TRBJ1-1, with D possibly TRBD1 on 5 matching bases. CDR1 is DFQATT, CDR2 SNEGSKA, per germline (reference sequence). This CDR3 spans 13 amino acids. Trimming shortened V by 0 bases and J by 3 bases, and 8 bases separated the two germline ends. The CDR3 spells CSARDMGDTEAFF. The CDR3 nucleotides read TGCAGTGCTAGAGATATGGGGGACACTGAAGCTTTCTTT.

There are a few counts of this clonotype. The genes are TRBV7-2 and TRBJ2-3; 14 bases are a match to TRBD2. This CDR3 comprises 16 residues. V lost 5 bases to trimming and J lost 4 bases; unmatched junction nucleotides: 5. The germline gives CDR1 SGHTA, CDR2 FQGNSA. The DNA for the CDR3 is TGTGCCAGCAGCCCGACTAGCGGGGGGGGCGCAGATACGCAGTATTTT. Translating gives CASSPTSGGGADTQYF.

V gene TRBV6-2 or TRBV6-3 combines with J gene TRBJ2-7; D ambiguous. Germline CDR1 is MNHEY and CDR2 is SVGEGT. Trimming took 2 bases from V and 2 from J, leaving 4 bases between them. The length of the CDR3 is 12 residues. Written as DNA, the CDR3 is TGTGCCAGCAGTTACAGCACCTACGAGCAGTACGTC. Amino acid sequence: CASSYSTYEQYV.